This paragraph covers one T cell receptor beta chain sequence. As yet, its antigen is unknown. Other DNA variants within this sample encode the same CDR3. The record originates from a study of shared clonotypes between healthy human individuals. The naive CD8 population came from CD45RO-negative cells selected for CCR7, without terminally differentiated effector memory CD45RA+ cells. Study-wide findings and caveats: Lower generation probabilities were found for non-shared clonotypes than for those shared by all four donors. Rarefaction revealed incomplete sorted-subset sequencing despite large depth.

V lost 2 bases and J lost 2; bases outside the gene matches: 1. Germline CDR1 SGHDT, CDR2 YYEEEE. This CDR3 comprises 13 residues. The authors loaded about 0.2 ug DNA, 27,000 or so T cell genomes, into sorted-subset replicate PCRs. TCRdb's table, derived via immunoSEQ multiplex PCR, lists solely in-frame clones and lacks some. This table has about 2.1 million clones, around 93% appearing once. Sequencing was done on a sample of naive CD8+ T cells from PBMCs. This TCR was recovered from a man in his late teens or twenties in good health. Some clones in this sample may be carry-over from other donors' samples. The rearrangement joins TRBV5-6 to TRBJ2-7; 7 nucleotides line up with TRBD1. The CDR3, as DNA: TGTGCCAGCAGCTTCGGGACAGCCTACGAGCAGTACTTC. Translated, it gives CASSFGTAYEQYF.